This paragraph reports one T cell receptor beta chain. Germline CDR1 is SGHTA and CDR2 is FQGNSA. This CDR3 has 12 amino acids. V was cut by 5 bases and J by 7 bases, with 12 bases left in between. Profiling relied on immunoSEQ multiplex PCR, and the TCRdb table lists in-frame clones only, not all of them. The table includes 200,000 or so clones, roughly 80% detected once. The entry originates in a study of blood T cell repertoires in COVID-19. This chain uses TRBV7-2 with TRBJ2-7, with D tentatively TRBD1 (6 bases). The sample consisted of peripheral blood. The receptor was derived from a woman in her twenties or thirties with acute or convalescent COVID-19. The CDR3 sequence: CASSPRGGEQYF. In DNA form, the CDR3 reads TGTGCCAGCAGCCCCAGGGGCGGGGAGCAGTACTTC.